The clone carrying this T cell receptor beta chain has more than one count but fewer than ten. In TCRdb, the reads were re-called with MiXCR into one record per CDR3 protein. The sample consists of over 300,000 distinct CDR3 sequences, more than 8% of them appearing once. The sample originates from a study of T cell repertoires in cytomegalovirus infection. With V trimmed by 1 base and J by 7 bases, 7 bases remained unmatched. CDR3 length: 17 residues. Germline assignment: CDR1 MGHDK and CDR2 SYGVNS. The rearrangement links TRBV25-1 to TRBJ2-1; 13 bases are a match to TRBD2. The origin of this receptor is a human donor in good health (CMV status not recorded). Some clones in this sample may be carry-over from other donors' samples. Sequencing used PBMCs. In DNA form, the CDR3 reads TGTGCCAGCAGTGAATGGACTAGCGGGAGTAAGGTGAATGAGCAGTTCTTC. Protein product: CASSEWTSGSKVNEQFF.